Following are 5 T cell receptor beta chains from one sample sequenced in a study of blood T cell repertoires in COVID-19. Repertoires were generated with immunoSEQ multiplex PCR, while TCRdb's copy carries only in-frame clones and drops some. Among about 14,000 clones, about 73% were seen once, and the ten largest hold approximately 22%. The sequenced material came from peripheral blood. The source is a boy between 2 and 15 years old with active or convalescent COVID-19.

DNA of the CDR3: TGTGCCAGCAAAAGGGAGGGGACCCAGTACTTC. Its protein product is CASKREGTQYF. The J gene is TRBJ2-5, the V gene TRBV6-5; 7 nucleotides align to TRBD2. V lost 7 bases and J lost 7; bases outside the gene matches: 3. CDR3 size: 11 residues. Germline V gives CDR1 MNHEY, CDR2 SVGAGI.

The V and J genes are TRBV4-1 and TRBJ2-5, with 14 bases lining up with TRBD2. This CDR3 comprises 17 residues. V shed 4 bases and J 5 bases; nucleotides not matched to a gene: 9. Germline assignment: CDR1 MGHRA and CDR2 YSYEKL. In DNA, the CDR3 is TGCGCCAGCAGCCCGGGACTAGCGGGAGAAGTATGGGAGACCCAGTACTTC. Protein product: CASSPGLAGEVWETQYF.

CDR3 loop: CASSYDPSTGAGANVLTF. CDR3 nucleotides: TGTGCCAGCAGTTACGACCCCTCAACAGGGGCTGGGGCCAACGTCCTGACTTTC. The chain couples TRBV6-2 or TRBV6-3 to TRBJ2-6, with 7 bases lining up with TRBD1. With V trimmed by 2 bases and J by 2 bases, 9 bases remained unmatched. CDR1 and CDR2 (germline): MNHEY, SVGEGT. CDR3 length: 18 amino acids.

The V call is TRBV11-2, the J call TRBJ1-4; possible D gene TRBD1, 5 bases. V lost 4 bases and J lost 6, with 15 bases in between. Germline lookup yields CDR1 SGHAT and CDR2 FQNNGV. CDR3 size: 15 residues. CDR3 sequence reads: CASSYRAGRYEKLFF. As DNA, the CDR3 is TGTGCCAGCAGCTATAGGGCAGGGCGATATGAAAAACTGTTTTTT.

The chain combines TRBV13 with TRBJ1-4; 8 bases fit TRBD1. CDR3 length: 18 residues. V lost 4 bases, J lost 0 bases, and 10 bases stayed unmatched. The germline CDR1 and CDR2 sequences are PRHDT and FYEKMQ (reference sequence). The CDR3 region is CASSSRTGRIATNEKLFF. For the CDR3, the DNA is TGTGCCAGCAGCTCCCGGACAGGGAGAATTGCAACTAATGAAAAACTGTTTTTT.